This T cell receptor (beta chain) was captured in a study of T cell responses to AZD1222 COVID-19 vaccine. Profiling relied on immunoSEQ multiplex PCR, and the TCRdb table lists in-frame clones only, not all of them. Of about 94,000 clones in the sample, 85% to 90% are singletons; the top ten hold around an eighth. The germline gives CDR1 MDHEN, CDR2 SYDVKM. V lost 9 bases to trimming and J lost 3 bases, with 18 bases between them. The CDR3 has 14 residues. The chain links TRBV28 to TRBJ2-7, with D maybe TRBD2 (6 bases). The source material was peripheral blood, sampled 28 days after the second AZD1222 dose. The receptor was isolated from an adult who received the AZD1222 COVID-19 vaccine. The CDR3 region has the DNA TGTGCCAGTAACCTAATGCTGGGGGGCTACGAGCAGTACTTC. Translated, it gives CASNLMLGGYEQYF.